This is a list of T cell receptor beta chains from one sample in a study of regulatory T cells in long-lasting Graves disease. TCRdb re-called the multiplex PCR reads with MiXCR, one entry per CDR3 protein. Here the sample spans hundreds of thousands of distinct CDR3 sequences, 15% to 20% being singletons. These data also formed part of another study, on T cells in Graves' hyperthyroidism and ophthalmopathy.

Sequences were derived from peripheral blood mononuclear cells (PBMCs), sampled at new diagnosis, from a patient treated with antithyroid drugs. The receptor set was obtained from a man aged 35-49 years with Graves disease. The CDR3 runs from the conserved cysteine through the conserved F or W. A D gene is named only where the DNA matches it firmly. The size entry is marked missing in some rows and otherwise reads once, few, many or a size class.

d_gene	v_gene	j_gene	abundance	CDR3aa	CDR3nt
.	TRBV5-1	TRBJ2-3	few	CASSTRPTTDTQYF	TGCGCCAGCAGCACCCGCCCTACCACAGATACGCAGTATTTT
TRBD1	TRBV6-1	TRBJ2-7	many	CASSERVTGGHEQYF	TGTGCCAGCAGTGAACGAGTGACAGGGGGGCACGAGCAGTACTTC
TRBD2	TRBV19	TRBJ2-5	.	CASSYSGEETQYF	TGTGCCTCGTCCTATAGCGGGGAAGAGACCCAGTACTTC
TRBD2	TRBV12-3/TRBV12-4	TRBJ2-5	.	CASSFGTSGGETQYF	TGTGCCAGCAGTTTTGGGACTAGCGGGGGGGAGACCCAGTACTTC
.	TRBV7-9	TRBJ2-7	many	CASSPGQGGPYEQYF	TGTGCCAGCTCCCCGGGGCAGGGGGGCCCCTACGAGCAGTACTTC
.	TRBV5-1	TRBJ1-2	.	CASSPGETSNYGYTF	TGCGCCAGCAGCCCGGGGGAGACCTCTAACTATGGCTACACCTTC
.	TRBV30	TRBJ1-6	few	CAWSVTQTNSPLHF	TGTGCCTGGAGTGTAACCCAGACTAATTCACCCCTCCACTTT
.	TRBV24-1	TRBJ2-5	many	CATSEHGETQYF	TGTGCCACCAGTGAACATGGAGAGACCCAGTACTTC
TRBD1	TRBV5-1	TRBJ2-3	many	CASSSLRTGTDTQYF	TGCGCCAGCAGCTCACTTAGGACAGGGACAGATACGCAGTATTTT
.	TRBV15	TRBJ1-1	many	CATSRSGNTEAFF	TGTGCCACCAGCAGGTCGGGGAACACTGAAGCTTTCTTT
TRBD2	TRBV7-8	TRBJ2-3	many	CASSKTSGYTDTQYF	TGTGCCAGCAGCAAGACTAGCGGTTACACAGATACGCAGTATTTT
TRBD1	TRBV19	TRBJ1-2	.	CASSLGQGRGDGYTF	TGTGCCAGTAGTCTCGGACAGGGGCGAGGGGATGGCTACACCTTC
.	TRBV6-1	TRBJ2-7	many	CASSSRTDEQYF	TGTGCCAGCAGCTCCCGGACGGACGAGCAGTACTTC
.	TRBV7-6	TRBJ1-1	many	CASSLFELGTEAFF	TGTGCCAGCAGCTTATTTGAGCTTGGCACTGAAGCTTTCTTT
TRBD2	TRBV11-2	TRBJ2-1	many	CASAGTSGYNEQFF	TGTGCCAGTGCCGGGACTAGCGGATACAATGAGCAGTTCTTC
.	TRBV7-2	TRBJ2-5	many	CASSPTLGRPLETQYF	TGTGCCAGCAGCCCTACCCTGGGACGGCCTTTGGAGACCCAGTACTTC
TRBD2	TRBV28	TRBJ2-7	many	CASQASGVLYEQYF	TGTGCCAGCCAGGCTAGCGGGGTCCTATACGAGCAGTACTTC
.	TRBV6-2/TRBV6-3	TRBJ2-7	many	CASTSRDLAPYEQYF	TGTGCCAGCACCAGCCGGGACCTCGCCCCCTACGAGCAGTACTTC
.	TRBV4-3	TRBJ2-6	many	CASSKGVGWGANVLTF	TGCGCCAGCAGTAAGGGGGTCGGCTGGGGGGCCAACGTCCTGACTTTC
TRBD1	TRBV2	TRBJ2-1	many	CATTGGTGDNEQFF	TGTGCCACCACGGGCGGGACAGGGGACAATGAGCAGTTCTTC
.	TRBV7-9	TRBJ2-7	many	CASSQTGIRGQYF	TGTGCCAGCAGCCAGACCGGGATCCGTGGGCAGTACTTC
.	TRBV11-2	TRBJ2-1	many	CASSLRGGAFNEQFF	TGTGCCAGCAGCTTAAGAGGGGGGGCCTTTAATGAGCAGTTCTTC
TRBD2	TRBV12-3/TRBV12-4	TRBJ2-2	many	CASRKLAGGPTGELFF	TGTGCCAGCAGAAAGTTAGCGGGGGGGCCCACCGGGGAGCTGTTTTTT